Shown below are 12 T cell receptor beta chains from a single sample sequenced in a study of T cells in Graves' hyperthyroidism and ophthalmopathy. Amplified regions were TCR beta CDR3 sequences from RNA transcripts. RT-PCR in the first round (using the HTBI primer set) targeted the TCR CDR3. TCRdb passed the multiplex PCR reads through MiXCR, listing each CDR3 protein once. The table includes about 210,000 distinct CDR3 sequences, 17% detected once. Sequenced input: blood. These receptors all come from a man aged 50 to 59 with Graves' hyperthyroidism.

The chain couples TRBV7-2 to TRBJ2-2; TRBD1 aligns across 10 bases. After removal of 6 bases from V and 2 bases from J, the junction contained 6 bases not matched to a gene. This CDR3 comprises 16 residues. CDR1 and CDR2 (germline): SGHTA, FQGNSA. The CDR3 protein is CASSSTTGGNTGELFF. The CDR3, as DNA: TGTGCCAGCAGTTCTACGACAGGGGGCAACACCGGGGAGCTGTTTTTT.

At least ten counts were recorded for this clonotype. The chain employs TRBV20-1 and TRBJ2-2, with 8 positions matching TRBD1. This CDR3 contains 16 residues. V was pared by 3 bases and J by 5 bases, with 11 bases of the junction left unmatched. Germline CDR1 reads DFQATT; CDR2 reads SNEGSKA (reference sequence). The CDR3 region has the DNA TGCAGTGCTAGTAACGGACAGGGTTTAGGGACCGGGGAGCTGTTTTTT. This translates into CSASNGQGLGTGELFF.

This rearrangement joins TRBV6-1 to TRBJ2-7, with no clear D. The V gene's germline CDR1 is MNHNS and CDR2 SASEGT. The CDR3 is 14 residues long. V was shortened by 6 bases and J by 0 bases, with 12 bases between the two germline ends. CDR3 bases: TGTGCCAGCAGAAAGACATTGAGCTCCTACGAGCAGTACTTC. Its translation is CASRKTLSSYEQYF.

The rearrangement uses TRBV20-1 and TRBJ2-1; D not resolved. The germline CDR1 and CDR2 sequences are DFQATT and SNEGSKA (reference sequence). There are 14 residues in the CDR3. V was cut by 3 bases and J by 9 bases, with 18 bases left in between. The chain's CDR3 is CSASPFGLKGEQFF. The CDR3 coding sequence is TGCAGTGCTAGCCCCTTCGGTCTCAAAGGTGAGCAGTTCTTC.

The table lists this clonotype with many counts. This rearrangement joins TRBV28 to TRBJ2-1, with 10 bases that match TRBD1. V was pared by 2 bases and J by 6 bases, with 13 bases of the junction left unmatched. In germline, CDR1 is MDHEN, CDR2 SYDVKM. The CDR3 covers 18 residues. The CDR3 loop is CASSLVSGDRGVGNEQFF. CDR3 sequence (DNA): TGTGCCAGCAGTTTAGTATCCGGGGACAGGGGAGTGGGCAATGAGCAGTTCTTC.

This clonotype was observed a handful of times. The chain combines TRBV4-2 with TRBJ2-1, with TRBD1 matching over 7 bases. The germline CDR1 and CDR2 sequences are LGHNA and YNFKEQ. Trimming cost V 2 bases and J 6 bases; bases outside gene matches: 7. The CDR3 totals 15 residues. CDR3 in amino acids: CASSQQGQRINEQFF. CDR3 DNA: TGTGCCAGCAGCCAACAGGGACAGCGTATCAATGAGCAGTTCTTC.

This clonotype was seen only a few times. This rearrangement joins TRBV20-1 to TRBJ2-7; perhaps TRBD1 as D (5 bases). The CDR3 sequence is 12 residues long. Germline lookup yields CDR1 DFQATT and CDR2 SNEGSKA (reference sequence). CDR3 sequence: CSAWQGAYEQYF. The CDR3 nucleotides read TGCAGCGCCTGGCAGGGTGCCTACGAGCAGTACTTC.

Only a few counts were recorded for this clonotype. This rearrangement joins TRBV20-1 to TRBJ2-5; D gene unclear. This CDR3 spans 16 amino acids. V was clipped by 0 bases and J by 1 base, with 15 bases between them. CDR1 and CDR2 from the germline V gene are DFQATT and SNEGSKA (reference sequence). The CDR3 DNA is TGCAGTGCTAGAGACTATACGACTTCTGTCCAAGAGACCCAGTACTTC. Translation gives CSARDYTTSVQETQYF.

This clonotype showed up many times. The chain combines TRBV28 with TRBJ2-5; the D gene is possibly TRBD2 (5 bases). The CDR3 is 15 amino acids. Germline CDR1 reads MDHEN; CDR2 reads SYDVKM. V was cut by 5 bases and J by 1 base, with 14 bases left in between. The CDR3 bases are TGTGCCAGCAGTCCATCAGCGGAGCTCCAAGAGACCCAGTACTTC. It is translated as CASSPSAELQETQYF.

This clonotype was seen a few times. J is TRBJ1-1 and V is TRBV5-1; D is unclear. CDR3 length: 14 amino acids. Trimming took off 4 bases at V and 0 bases at J, with 10 bases between the two ends. Germline V gene lookup returns CDR1 SGHRS and CDR2 YFSETQ. CDR3 DNA: TGCGCCAGCAGCCCAGACGTGATGAACACTGAAGCTTTCTTT. Protein: CASSPDVMNTEAFF.

In this sample, this clonotype turned up many times. The CDR3 region has the DNA TGTGCCAGCAGCTTAAGTTTCGAAGAGACCCAGTACTTC. Its translation: CASSLSFEETQYF. The rearrangement joins TRBV7-3 to TRBJ2-5; D uncertain. V was cut by 1 base and J by 3 bases, with 6 bases left in between. The CDR3 is 13 residues long. Germline V CDR1 and CDR2: SGHTA, FQGTGA.

This clonotype was seen many times. V is TRBV3-1 and J is TRBJ2-2; no clear D. With 0 bases removed from V and 4 bases from J, the gap between germline ends came to 6 bases. Germline V gene data show CDR1 as LGHDT and CDR2 as YNNKEL (reference sequence). CDR3 length: 14 amino acids. In DNA form, the CDR3 reads TGTGCCAGCAGCCAAGAACGAGCCACCGGGGAGCTGTTTTTT. Its protein is CASSQERATGELFF.